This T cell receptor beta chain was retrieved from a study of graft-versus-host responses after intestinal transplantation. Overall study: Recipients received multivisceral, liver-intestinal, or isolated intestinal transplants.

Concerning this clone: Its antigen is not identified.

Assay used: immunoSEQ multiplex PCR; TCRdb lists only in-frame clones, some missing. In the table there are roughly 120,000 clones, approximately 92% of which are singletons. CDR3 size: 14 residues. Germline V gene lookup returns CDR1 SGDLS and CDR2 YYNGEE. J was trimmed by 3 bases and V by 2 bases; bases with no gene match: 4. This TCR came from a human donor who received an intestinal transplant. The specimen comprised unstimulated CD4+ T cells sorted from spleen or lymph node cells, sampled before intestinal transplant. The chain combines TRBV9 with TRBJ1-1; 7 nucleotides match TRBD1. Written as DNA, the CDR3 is TGTGCCAGCAGCGTGGGAGGGACAGACACTGAAGCTTTCTTT. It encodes CASSVGGTDTEAFF.